This TCR beta chain was sequenced during a study of blood T cell repertoires in COVID-19. This clone was recorded a few times. This CDR3 has 12 residues. The germline V gene has CDR1 SEHNR and CDR2 FQNEAQ (reference sequence). V lost 6 bases and J 7 bases, leaving 9 bases between the germline ends. Some clones are missing from TCRdb's copy, which holds only in-frame ones; the method was immunoSEQ multiplex PCR. Found here are roughly 360,000 clones, 81% of them singletons; the top ten hold more than 0.95%. The source of this sequence is a human donor with acute or convalescent COVID-19. The donor label of this sample is uncertain. The chain employs TRBV7-9 and TRBJ1-4, with D uncertain. Sequencing was performed on peripheral blood. The CDR3 protein is CASRPVGEKLFF. The CDR3 region has the DNA TGTGCCAGCAGACCGGTTGGTGAAAAACTGTTTTTT.